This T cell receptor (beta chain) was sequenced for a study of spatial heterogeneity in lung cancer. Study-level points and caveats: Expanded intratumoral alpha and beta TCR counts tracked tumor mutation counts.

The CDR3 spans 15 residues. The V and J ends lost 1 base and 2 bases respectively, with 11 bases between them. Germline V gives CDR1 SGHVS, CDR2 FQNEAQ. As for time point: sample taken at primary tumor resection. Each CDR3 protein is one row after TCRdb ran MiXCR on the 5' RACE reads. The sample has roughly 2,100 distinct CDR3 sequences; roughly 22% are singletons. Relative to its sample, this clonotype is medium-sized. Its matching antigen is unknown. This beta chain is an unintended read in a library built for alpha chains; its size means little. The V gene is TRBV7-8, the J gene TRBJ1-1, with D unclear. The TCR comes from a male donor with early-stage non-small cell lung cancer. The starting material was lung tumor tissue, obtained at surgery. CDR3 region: CASSLGSLDNTEAFF. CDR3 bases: TGTGCCAGCAGCTTAGGATCTCTAGATAACACTGAAGCTTTCTTT.